These 26 T cell receptor beta chains were all obtained from the same sample, sequenced in a study of blood T cell repertoires in COVID-19. Generated by immunoSEQ multiplex PCR, the TCRdb table keeps only in-frame clones and is missing some. Of approximately 81,000 clones in the sample, around 80% were seen once. Material: peripheral blood. The source is a human donor in a cohort sampled during active COVID-19.

The chain joins TRBV19 to TRBJ1-2; 8 bases match TRBD1. Germline values: CDR1 LNHDA, CDR2 SQIVND (reference sequence). V lost 6 bases to trimming and J lost 2 bases; unmatched junction nucleotides: 5. The CDR3 covers 14 residues. Written as DNA, the CDR3 is TGTGCCAGTAGAGAACAGGGGGGGAACTATGGCTACACCTTC. It yields the protein CASREQGGNYGYTF. Full variable domain (outside the CDR3, taken from reference TRBV19 and TRBJ1-2): DGGITQSPKYLFRKEGQNVTLSCEQNLNHDAMYWYRQDPGQGLRLIYYSQIVNDFQKGDIAEGYSVSREKKESFPLTVTSAQKNPTAFYLCASREQGGNYGYTFGSGTRLTVV.

The rearrangement uses TRBV6-6 and TRBJ1-3, with 7 bases identical to TRBD1. The CDR3 totals 15 residues. Germline values: CDR1 MNHNY, CDR2 SVGAGI (reference sequence). The J segment lost 0 bases and the V segment lost 6 bases, leaving 5 bases of the junction unmatched. The CDR3 loop is CASSTGQSSGNTIYF. CDR3 DNA sequence: TGTGCCAGCAGCACGGGACAGTCCTCTGGAAACACCATATATTTT.

The rearrangement links TRBV5-4 to TRBJ1-6; 8 bases are shared with TRBD1. Looked up from germline, CDR1 is SGHNT and CDR2 is YYREEE (reference sequence). The CDR3 extends over 16 amino acids. J was trimmed by 4 bases and V by 0 bases; bases with no gene match: 3. CDR3 in DNA: TGTGCCAGCAGCTTGGTCGGACAGGGATATAATTCACCCCTCCACTTT. Amino acids: CASSLVGQGYNSPLHF.

J is TRBJ2-3 and V is TRBV21-1; the DNA was not used to check the table's D call, TRBD2. TRBV21-1 is classified as a pseudogene. This CDR3 region has 14 residues. The CDR3 protein is CASSEGGKGDTQYF. The CDR3 nucleotides read TGTGCCAGCAGCGAGGGAGGGAAGGGAGATACGCAGTATTTT.

The chain recombines TRBV4-3 with TRBJ1-6; D is perhaps TRBD1 (6 bases). CDR1 is LGHNA, CDR2 YSLEER, per germline. V shed 0 bases and J shed 0 bases, with 6 bases lying between them. The CDR3 runs 16 residues. For the CDR3, the DNA is TGCGCCAGCAGCCAAGAGACAGGCTCCTATAATTCACCCCTCCACTTT. Its translation: CASSQETGSYNSPLHF.

V is TRBV18 and J is TRBJ2-5, with a tentative D call TRBD2 (6 bases). This CDR3 is built from 14 residues. CDR1 is KGHSH, CDR2 LQKENI, per germline. Trimming took 2 bases from V and 3 from J, leaving 10 bases between them. Written as DNA, the CDR3 is TGTGCCAGCTCACCATTCTGGGGGGAAGAGACCCAGTACTTC. It yields the protein CASSPFWGEETQYF.

This clone was picked up one time. This chain uses TRBV12-3 or TRBV12-4 with TRBJ1-2, with 7 bases that match TRBD1. The CDR3 has 13 amino acids. V trimming: 6 bases; J trimming: 5 bases; junction bases outside the gene matches: 6. The CDR3 reads CASRAQGIYGYTF. DNA of the CDR3: TGTGCCAGCAGAGCACAGGGGATTTATGGCTACACCTTC.

The chain carries TRBV5-4 and TRBJ2-7; 11 bases match TRBD2. This CDR3 is built from 15 residues. Germline V CDR1 and CDR2: SGHNT, YYREEE (reference sequence). Germline trimming cut 4 bases from V and 2 bases from J; bases unmatched to any gene: 5. Written as DNA, the CDR3 is TGTGCCAGCAGCGTTGATAGCGGGGGGGCCTACGAGCAGTACTTC. Amino acid sequence: CASSVDSGGAYEQYF.

This clone showed up just a few times. V and J are TRBV6-2 or TRBV6-3 and TRBJ1-6; a weak D match, TRBD1 (6 bases). The CDR3 has 14 amino acids. Looked up from germline, CDR1 is MNHEY and CDR2 is SVGEGT. Deletions cut 6 bases from V and 8 bases from J, with 14 bases between. In DNA form, the CDR3 reads TGTGCCAGCAGCCTGGACAGTCATTATTCACCCCTCCACTTT. Encoded protein: CASSLDSHYSPLHF.

The CDR3 sequence is CASSLGQGIVAFF. CDR3 bases: TGCGCCAGCAGCCTGGGACAGGGAATAGTAGCTTTCTTT. The chain couples TRBV5-1 to TRBJ1-1; 9 bases fit TRBD1. J was trimmed by 10 bases and V by 4 bases; bases with no gene match: 8. The germline V gene encodes CDR1 SGHRS and CDR2 YFSETQ. The CDR3 spans 13 residues.

This clone was found a few times. This chain links TRBV4-3 with TRBJ2-3; perhaps TRBD2 as D (5 bases). Germline CDR1 reads LGHNA; CDR2 reads YSLEER. The CDR3 is 16 amino acids. The ends were cut back, 0 bases at V and 0 bases at J, with 10 bases in the middle. As DNA, the CDR3 is TGCGCCAGCAGCCAAGAAGGGAGCTCTAGCACAGATACGCAGTATTTT. It codes for CASSQEGSSSTDTQYF.

V is TRBV5-1 and J is TRBJ2-7, with 9 bases fitting TRBD1. The V gene end was trimmed by 4 bases and the J gene end by 6 bases; junction bases not matched to a gene: 11. The germline V gene encodes CDR1 SGHRS and CDR2 YFSETQ. The length of the CDR3 is 15 residues. The CDR3: CASSQDPGTGIEQYF. CDR3 in DNA: TGCGCCAGCAGCCAAGACCCAGGGACAGGGATCGAGCAGTACTTC.

The V call is TRBV30, the J call TRBJ1-2, with a possible D match to TRBD1 (6 bases). V lost 0 bases and J 5 bases, leaving 10 bases between the germline ends. Germline V gene sequence: CDR1 GTSNPN, CDR2 SVGIG (reference sequence). This CDR3 comprises 13 residues. In nucleotides, the CDR3 is TGTGCCTGGAGTGTCAACCAGGGGTATGGCTACACCTTC. It is translated as CAWSVNQGYGYTF.

This clone showed up just a few times. The chain joins TRBV5-1 to TRBJ1-2, with D tentatively TRBD1 (5 bases). The CDR3 extends over 13 amino acids. Trimming stripped 0 bases from V and 8 bases from J, with 11 bases between. In germline, CDR1 is SGHRS, CDR2 YFSETQ. CDR3 nucleotide sequence: TGCGCCAGCAGCTTGGAACAGGTTGGAGGCTACACCTTC. Encoded protein: CASSLEQVGGYTF. The full variable domain, with the rest looked up from reference TRBV5-1 and TRBJ1-2, is KAGVTQTPRYLIKTRGQQVTLSCSPISGHRSVSWYQQTPGQGLQFLFEYFSETQRNKGNFPGRFSGRQFSNSRSEMNVSTLELGDSALYLCASSLEQVGGYTFGSGTRLTVV.

The rearrangement uses TRBV6-2 or TRBV6-3 and TRBJ2-2, with a tentative D call TRBD2 (5 bases). Germline V gene lookup returns CDR1 MNHEY and CDR2 SVGEGT. V was shortened by 4 bases and J by 3 bases, with 15 bases between the two germline ends. The CDR3 is 16 residues long. CDR3 region: CASSSWAARDTGELFF. CDR3 DNA: TGTGCCAGCAGTTCCTGGGCCGCGAGGGACACCGGGGAGCTGTTTTTT.

This chain links TRBV18 with TRBJ1-5; D uncertain. The CDR3 is 14 residues long. Germline V gene lookup returns CDR1 KGHSH and CDR2 LQKENI. With 6 bases removed from V and 3 bases from J, the gap between germline ends came to 12 bases. The CDR3 DNA reads TGTGCCAGCTCCCCATCGGGGAACAATCAGCCCCAGCATTTT. Protein: CASSPSGNNQPQHF.

This clone was counted only a few times. The chain recombines TRBV14 with TRBJ2-3; D unresolved. V lost 2 bases, J lost 4 bases, and 10 bases lay in between. The CDR3 runs to 14 residues. Germline values: CDR1 SGHDN, CDR2 FVKESK. For the CDR3, the DNA is TGTGCCAGCAGCCAACTCGTTTTCGCAGATACGCAGTATTTT. Protein product: CASSQLVFADTQYF.

This rearrangement joins TRBV5-1 to TRBJ1-1; TRBD1 might be the D (5 bases). CDR3 length: 14 residues. Germline values: CDR1 SGHRS, CDR2 YFSETQ. Trimming stripped 2 bases from V and 3 bases from J, with 11 bases between. The CDR3 DNA follows: TGCGCCAGCAGCTTACAACAAGGGGACACTGAAGCTTTCTTT. Translation: CASSLQQGDTEAFF.

The gene calls are TRBV6-1 and TRBJ1-2, with TRBD1 identical over 12 bases. The ends lost 4 bases at V and 8 bases at J; junction bases unmatched: 14. CDR1 is MNHNS and CDR2 is SASEGT in the germline V gene. This CDR3 is built from 17 residues. CDR3 nucleotides: TGTGCCAGCAGTGGAACTGTGGGACAGGGGGCCCGAGGAGGCTACACCTTC. Its protein is CASSGTVGQGARGGYTF.

The J gene is TRBJ2-3, the V gene TRBV14, with TRBD1 matching over 9 bases. The length of the CDR3 is 17 residues. Germline trimming cut 5 bases from V and 5 bases from J; bases unmatched to any gene: 14. The V gene's germline CDR1 is SGHDN and CDR2 FVKESK. CDR3: CASSLYRGTGTRDTQYF. The DNA of the CDR3 is TGTGCCAGCAGCTTATACCGGGGGACAGGGACCAGAGATACGCAGTATTTT.

This chain links TRBV18 with TRBJ1-3, with 7 bases identical to TRBD1. CDR1 and CDR2 from the germline V gene are KGHSH and LQKENI. Unmatched junction bases numbered 5, after V lost 3 bases and J lost 3 bases. This CDR3 comprises 15 residues. The CDR3 sequence is CASSPNRGGGNTIYF. CDR3 nucleotides: TGTGCCAGCTCACCCAACAGGGGCGGTGGAAACACCATATATTTT.

V gene TRBV11-1 combines with J gene TRBJ2-6; a weak D match, TRBD2 (5 bases). V dropped 11 bases and J dropped 3 bases, with 14 bases sitting between them. The CDR3 is made up of 14 amino acids. Per the germline V gene, CDR1 is SGHAT and CDR2 is FQDESV (reference sequence). The CDR3 loop is CAVSALSGANVLTF. In DNA, the CDR3 is TGTGCCGTTAGCGCGCTTAGTGGGGCCAACGTCCTGACTTTC.

The chain has TRBV5-1 and TRBJ1-1, with D unresolved. Germline V CDR1 and CDR2: SGHRS, YFSETQ. The ends were cut back, 7 bases at V and 1 base at J, with 17 bases in the middle. This CDR3 is built from 15 residues. CDR3 region: CASRPSGDWNTEAFF. CDR3 nucleotides: TGCGCCAGCCGTCCCAGCGGCGATTGGAACACTGAAGCTTTCTTT.

There are a few counts of this clone. The chain couples TRBV3-1 (or the pseudogene TRBV3-2) to TRBJ1-5; D not certain. Germline V gives CDR1 LGHDT, CDR2 YNNKEL (reference sequence). Trimming pared 4 bases from V and 0 bases from J, leaving 10 bases between. This CDR3 region has 15 residues. CDR3 sequence reads: CASSRGAYSNQPQHF. The CDR3 region has the DNA TGTGCCAGCAGCCGAGGAGCCTATAGCAATCAGCCCCAGCATTTT.

The chain links TRBV7-2 to TRBJ2-3, with TRBD2 identical over 7 bases. Unmatched junction bases numbered 6, after V lost 1 base and J lost 2 bases. Looked up from germline, CDR1 is SGHTA and CDR2 is FQGNSA. The CDR3 covers 16 residues. CDR3 sequence reads: CASSLVSSGSTDTQYF. The CDR3 DNA is TGTGCCAGCAGCTTAGTTTCTAGCGGATCCACAGATACGCAGTATTTT.

The chain combines TRBV19 with TRBJ2-5; 7 nucleotides align to TRBD2. Trimming removed 4 bases from V and 5 bases from J; junction bases left unmatched: 4. The CDR3 covers 13 residues. The germline V gene has CDR1 LNHDA and CDR2 SQIVND (reference sequence). CDR3 region: CASSRLAAETQYF. As DNA, the CDR3 is TGTGCCAGTAGTAGACTAGCAGCTGAGACCCAGTACTTC.